The clone carrying this T cell receptor beta chain showed up just once. Its target is unknown. TCRdb analysed the PCR reads with MiXCR anew, one entry per CDR3 protein. This table has 15,000 to 20,000 distinct CDR3 sequences, 50% to 75% appearing once. The sample originates from a study of vaccination and CD4 T cells after COVID-19. Study information: Two mRNA vaccine doses were given, either BNT162b2 or mRNA-1273. Blood was drawn a median around 74 days post second dose, range 14 to 241. General observations from the study: Median reactive clonotypes, those recognizing SARS-CoV-2, rose from roughly 19 to 38, not significantly.

The CDR3 totals 11 residues. Trimming cost V 3 bases and J 8 bases, with 7 bases left between them. The germline gives CDR1 MNHEY, CDR2 SMNVEV (reference sequence). The chain is built from TRBV27 and TRBJ2-5; D not resolved. This specimen consisted of CD4+ T cells from blood, obtained after SARS-CoV-2 vaccination. The clonotype was recovered from a human donor who had recovered from COVID-19. The CDR3 DNA reads TGTGCCAGCAGTTTTTGGGGAACCCAGTACTTC. Translated: CASSFWGTQYF.